This T cell receptor beta chain was recovered during a study of T cells in Graves' hyperthyroidism and ophthalmopathy. Whole-study results and caveats: Progression to ophthalmopathy was predicted a median of 6.5 months early. By a 13 V-J model, ophthalmopathy was set apart from stable hyperthyroidism.

RNA transcripts gave rise to amplified TCR beta CDR3 regions. TCR CDR3 regions were first amplified by RT-PCR with HTBI primers. TCRdb reprocessed the multiplex PCR reads via MiXCR and lists one record per CDR3 protein. The repertoire includes about 590,000 distinct CDR3 sequences, 14% of them detected once, and about 6.6% sits in the top ten. CDR3 length: 16 residues. The ends lost 0 bases at V and 5 bases at J; junction bases unmatched: 8. Germline values: CDR1 LGHDT, CDR2 YNNKEL (reference sequence). This clonotype was picked up many times. What it recognizes is unknown. The J gene is TRBJ1-2, the V gene TRBV3-1, with 8 bases lining up with TRBD1. Specimen: blood. The source is a woman under 30 with Graves' ophthalmopathy. The CDR3 sequence is CASSQDRQGARYGYTF. The CDR3 DNA follows: TGTGCCAGCAGCCAAGACCGTCAGGGGGCACGATATGGCTACACCTTC.